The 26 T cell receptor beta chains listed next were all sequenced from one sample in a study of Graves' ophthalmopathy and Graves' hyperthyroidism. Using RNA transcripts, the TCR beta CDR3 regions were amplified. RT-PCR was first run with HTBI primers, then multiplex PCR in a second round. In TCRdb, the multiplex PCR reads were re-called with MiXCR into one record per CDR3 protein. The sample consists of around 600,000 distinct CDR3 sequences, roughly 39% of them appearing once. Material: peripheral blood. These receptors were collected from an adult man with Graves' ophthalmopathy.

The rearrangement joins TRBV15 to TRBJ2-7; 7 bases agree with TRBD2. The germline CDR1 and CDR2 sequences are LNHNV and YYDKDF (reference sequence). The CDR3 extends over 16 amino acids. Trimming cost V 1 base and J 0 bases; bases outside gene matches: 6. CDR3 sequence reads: CATSRVRGVASYEQYF. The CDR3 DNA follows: TGTGCCACCAGCAGAGTCCGGGGGGTCGCCTCCTACGAGCAGTACTTC.

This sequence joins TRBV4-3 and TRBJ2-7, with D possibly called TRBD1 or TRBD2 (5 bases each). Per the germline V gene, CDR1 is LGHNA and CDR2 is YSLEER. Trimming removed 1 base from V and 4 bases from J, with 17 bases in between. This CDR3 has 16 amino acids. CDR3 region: CASSQVGRQRGYEQYF. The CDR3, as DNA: TGCGCCAGCAGCCAAGTCGGCCGGCAGAGGGGTTACGAGCAGTACTTC.

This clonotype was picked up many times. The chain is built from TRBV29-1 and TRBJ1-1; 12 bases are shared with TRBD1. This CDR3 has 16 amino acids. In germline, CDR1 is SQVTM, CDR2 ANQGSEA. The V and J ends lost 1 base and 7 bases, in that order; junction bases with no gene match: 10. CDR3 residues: CSVEVRDRGLNGEAFF. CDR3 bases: TGCAGCGTTGAAGTTCGGGACAGGGGGCTAAACGGTGAAGCTTTCTTT.

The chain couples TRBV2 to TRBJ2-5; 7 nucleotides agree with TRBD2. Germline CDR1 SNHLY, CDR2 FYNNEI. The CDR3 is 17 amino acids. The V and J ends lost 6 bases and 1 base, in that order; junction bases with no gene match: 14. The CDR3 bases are TGTGCCAGCAGCCCCGGGAAGGGAGGGCCTCGCCAAGAGACCCAGTACTTC. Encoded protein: CASSPGKGGPRQETQYF.

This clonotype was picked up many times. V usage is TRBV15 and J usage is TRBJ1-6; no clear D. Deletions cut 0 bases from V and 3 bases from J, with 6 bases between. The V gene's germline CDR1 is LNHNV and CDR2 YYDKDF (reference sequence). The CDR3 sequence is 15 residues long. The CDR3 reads CATSRDWDYNSPLHF. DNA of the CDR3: TGTGCCACCAGCAGAGATTGGGACTATAATTCACCCCTCCACTTT. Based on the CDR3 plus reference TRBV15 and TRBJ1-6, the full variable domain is DAMVIQNPRYQVTQFGKPVTLSCSQTLNHNVMYWYQQKSSQAPKLLFHYYDKDFNNEADTPDNFQSRRPNTSFCFLDIRSPGLGDTAMYLCATSRDWDYNSPLHFGNGTRLTVT.

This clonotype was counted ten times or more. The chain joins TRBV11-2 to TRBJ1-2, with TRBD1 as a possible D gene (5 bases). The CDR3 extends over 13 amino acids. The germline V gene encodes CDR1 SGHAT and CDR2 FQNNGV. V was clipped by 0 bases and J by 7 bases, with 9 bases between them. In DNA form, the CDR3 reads TGTGCCAGCAGCTTAGAAGGGGAGATTGGCTACACCTTC. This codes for CASSLEGEIGYTF.

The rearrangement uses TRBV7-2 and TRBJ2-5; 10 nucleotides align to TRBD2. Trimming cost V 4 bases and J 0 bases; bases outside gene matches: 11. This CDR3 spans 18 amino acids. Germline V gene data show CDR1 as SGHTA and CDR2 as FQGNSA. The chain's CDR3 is CASSSRGPSGGYQETQYF. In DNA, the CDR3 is TGTGCCAGCAGCTCAAGAGGCCCTAGCGGGGGATACCAAGAGACCCAGTACTTC.

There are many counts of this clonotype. CDR3 bases: TGCAGTGCTAGAGGAGGCAGGGGAGATACTGAAGCTTTCTTT. This encodes CSARGGRGDTEAFF. This chain links TRBV20-1 with TRBJ1-1; D may be TRBD1 (6 bases). V was shortened by 1 base and J by 5 bases, with 14 bases between the two germline ends. The germline V gene encodes CDR1 DFQATT and CDR2 SNEGSKA (reference sequence). This CDR3 is 14 amino acids long.

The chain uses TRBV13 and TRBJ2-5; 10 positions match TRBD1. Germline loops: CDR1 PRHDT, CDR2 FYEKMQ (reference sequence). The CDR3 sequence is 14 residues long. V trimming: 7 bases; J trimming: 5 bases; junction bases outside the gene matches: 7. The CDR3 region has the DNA TGTGCCAGCACTCGGACAGGGGGGATCGAGACCCAGTACTTC. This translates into CASTRTGGIETQYF.

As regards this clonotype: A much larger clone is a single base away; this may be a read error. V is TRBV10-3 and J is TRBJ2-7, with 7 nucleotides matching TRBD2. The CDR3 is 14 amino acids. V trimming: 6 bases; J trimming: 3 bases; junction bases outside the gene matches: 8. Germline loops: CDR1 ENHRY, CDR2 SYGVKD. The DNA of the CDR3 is TGTGCCATCAGGGGTGGGGAGGGGTACTACGAGCAGTACTTC. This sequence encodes CAIRGGEGYYEQYF.

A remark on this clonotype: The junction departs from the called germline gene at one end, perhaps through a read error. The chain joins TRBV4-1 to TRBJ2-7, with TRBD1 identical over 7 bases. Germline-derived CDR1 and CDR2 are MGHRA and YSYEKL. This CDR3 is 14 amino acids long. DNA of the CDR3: TGCGCCAGCAGCCTTCCGGACAGGTCCTCCCCTGGAGACTTC. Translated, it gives CASSLPDRSSPGDF.

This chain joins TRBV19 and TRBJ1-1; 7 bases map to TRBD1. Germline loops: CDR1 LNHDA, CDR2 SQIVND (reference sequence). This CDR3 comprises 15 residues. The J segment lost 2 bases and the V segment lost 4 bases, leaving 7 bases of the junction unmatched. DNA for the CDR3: TGTGCCAGTAGTAACGCCGGGACAGCTAACACTGAAGCTTTCTTT. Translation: CASSNAGTANTEAFF. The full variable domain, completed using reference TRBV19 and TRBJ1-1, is DGGITQSPKYLFRKEGQNVTLSCEQNLNHDAMYWYRQDPGQGLRLIYYSQIVNDFQKGDIAEGYSVSREKKESFPLTVTSAQKNPTAFYLCASSNAGTANTEAFFGQGTRLTVV.

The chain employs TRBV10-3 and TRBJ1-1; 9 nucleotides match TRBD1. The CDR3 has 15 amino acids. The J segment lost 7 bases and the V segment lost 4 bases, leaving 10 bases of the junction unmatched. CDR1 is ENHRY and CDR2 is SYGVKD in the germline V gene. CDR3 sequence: CAISAPGTGIVEAFF. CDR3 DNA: TGTGCCATCAGTGCGCCCGGGACAGGGATCGTTGAAGCTTTCTTT.

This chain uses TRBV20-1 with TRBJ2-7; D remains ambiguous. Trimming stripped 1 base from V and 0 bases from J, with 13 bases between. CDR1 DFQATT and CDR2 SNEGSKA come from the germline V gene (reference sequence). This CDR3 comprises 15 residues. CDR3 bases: TGCAGTGCTAGAGGTGTACGGCGGAGCTCCTACGAGCAGTACTTC. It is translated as CSARGVRRSSYEQYF.

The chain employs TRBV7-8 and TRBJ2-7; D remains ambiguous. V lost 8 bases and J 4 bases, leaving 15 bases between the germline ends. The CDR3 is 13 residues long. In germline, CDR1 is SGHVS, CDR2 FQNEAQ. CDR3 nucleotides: TGTGCCAGCGGCCTCAAGAACCCATACGAGCAGTACTTC. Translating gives CASGLKNPYEQYF.

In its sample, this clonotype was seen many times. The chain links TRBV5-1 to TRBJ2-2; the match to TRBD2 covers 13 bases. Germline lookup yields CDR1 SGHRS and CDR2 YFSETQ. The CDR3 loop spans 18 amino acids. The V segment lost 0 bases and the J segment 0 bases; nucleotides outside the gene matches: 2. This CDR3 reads CASSLDGTSGTNTGELFF. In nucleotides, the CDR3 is TGCGCCAGCAGCTTGGATGGGACTAGCGGGACGAACACCGGGGAGCTGTTTTTT.

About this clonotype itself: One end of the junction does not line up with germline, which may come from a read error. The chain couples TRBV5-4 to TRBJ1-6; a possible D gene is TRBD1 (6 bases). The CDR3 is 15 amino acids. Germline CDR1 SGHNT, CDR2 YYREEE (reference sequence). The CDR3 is CASSLGAGNGSPLHF. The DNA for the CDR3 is TGTGCCAGCAGTTTGGGGGCGGGGAATGGCTCACCCCTCCACTTT.

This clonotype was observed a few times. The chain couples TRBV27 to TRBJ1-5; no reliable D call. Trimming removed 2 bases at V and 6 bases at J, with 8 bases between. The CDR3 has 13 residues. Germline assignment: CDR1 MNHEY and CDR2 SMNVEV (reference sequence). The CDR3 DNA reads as TGTGCCAGCAGTTTAGGTGTGCTTCAGCCCCAGCATTTT. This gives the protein CASSLGVLQPQHF.

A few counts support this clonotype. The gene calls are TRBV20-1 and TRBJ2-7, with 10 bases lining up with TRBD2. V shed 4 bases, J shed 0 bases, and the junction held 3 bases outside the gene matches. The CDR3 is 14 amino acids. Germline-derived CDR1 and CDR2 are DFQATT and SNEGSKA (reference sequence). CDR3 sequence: CSATTSGDSYEQYF. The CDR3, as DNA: TGCAGTGCTACCACTAGCGGGGACTCCTACGAGCAGTACTTC.

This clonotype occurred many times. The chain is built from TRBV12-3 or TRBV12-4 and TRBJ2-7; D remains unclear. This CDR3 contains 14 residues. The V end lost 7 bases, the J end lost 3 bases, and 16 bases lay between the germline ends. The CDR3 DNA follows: TGTGCCAGCACCCATGGCTTCGAAAACTACGAGCAGTACTTC. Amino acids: CASTHGFENYEQYF.

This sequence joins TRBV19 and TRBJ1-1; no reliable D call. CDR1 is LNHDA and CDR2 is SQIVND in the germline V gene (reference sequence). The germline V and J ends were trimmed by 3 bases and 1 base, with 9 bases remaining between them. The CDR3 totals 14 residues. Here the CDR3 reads CASSIPGQNTEAFF. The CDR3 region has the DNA TGTGCCAGTAGTATTCCTGGGCAGAACACTGAAGCTTTCTTT.

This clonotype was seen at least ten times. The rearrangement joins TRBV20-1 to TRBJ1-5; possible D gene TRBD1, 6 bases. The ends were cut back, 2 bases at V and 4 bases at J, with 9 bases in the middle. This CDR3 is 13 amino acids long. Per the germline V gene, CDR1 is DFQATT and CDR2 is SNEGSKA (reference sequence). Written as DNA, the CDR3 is TGCAGTGCTAGATGGCAGGGGAATCAGCCCCAGCATTTT. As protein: CSARWQGNQPQHF.

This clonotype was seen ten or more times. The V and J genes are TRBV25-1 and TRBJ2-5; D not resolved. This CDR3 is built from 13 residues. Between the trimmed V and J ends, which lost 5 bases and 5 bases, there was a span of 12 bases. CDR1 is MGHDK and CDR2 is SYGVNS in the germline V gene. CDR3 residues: CASSPHVEETQYF. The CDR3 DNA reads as TGTGCCAGCAGTCCACATGTAGAGGAGACCCAGTACTTC.

CDR3 DNA sequence: TGCAGCGTTGGACTAGCGGGAGTTATAGGAGAGACCCAGTACTTC. This gives the protein CSVGLAGVIGETQYF. This rearrangement joins TRBV29-1 to TRBJ2-5, with TRBD2 identical over 12 bases. V was clipped by 4 bases and J by 4 bases; unmatched bases: 7. CDR3 length equals 15 residues. Germline V gene lookup returns CDR1 SQVTM and CDR2 ANQGSEA.

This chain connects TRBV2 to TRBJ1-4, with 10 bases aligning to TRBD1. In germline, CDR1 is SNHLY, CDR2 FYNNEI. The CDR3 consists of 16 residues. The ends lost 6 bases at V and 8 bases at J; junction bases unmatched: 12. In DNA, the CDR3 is TGTGCCAGCAGGGCGACAGGGGGCAGGTTACGGGAAAAACTGTTTTTT. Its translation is CASRATGGRLREKLFF.

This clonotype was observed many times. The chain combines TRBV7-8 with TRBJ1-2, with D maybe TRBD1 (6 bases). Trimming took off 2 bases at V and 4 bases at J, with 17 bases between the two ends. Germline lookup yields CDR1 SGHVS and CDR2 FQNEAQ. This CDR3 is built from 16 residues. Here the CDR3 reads CASSLRDRGSIYGYTF. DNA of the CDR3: TGTGCCAGCAGCTTACGGGATAGGGGGTCAATCTATGGCTACACCTTC.